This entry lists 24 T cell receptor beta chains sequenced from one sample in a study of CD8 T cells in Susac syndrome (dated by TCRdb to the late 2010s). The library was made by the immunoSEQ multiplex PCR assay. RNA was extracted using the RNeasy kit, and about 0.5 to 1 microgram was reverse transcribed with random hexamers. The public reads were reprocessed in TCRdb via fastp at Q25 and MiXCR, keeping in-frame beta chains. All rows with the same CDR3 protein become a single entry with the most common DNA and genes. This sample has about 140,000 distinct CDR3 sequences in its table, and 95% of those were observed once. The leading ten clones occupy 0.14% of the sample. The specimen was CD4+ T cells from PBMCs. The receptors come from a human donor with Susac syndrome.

CDR3 sequence reads: CASSLSPVAGVDTQYF. CDR3 bases: TGCGCCAGCAGCTTGTCTCCCGTTGCGGGAGTGGATACGCAGTATTTT. V gene TRBV5-1 combines with J gene TRBJ2-3; TRBD2 aligns across 7 bases. The germline V gene encodes CDR1 SGHRS and CDR2 YFSETQ. The CDR3 is 16 amino acids. The junction had 11 bases not matched to a gene; V was cut back by 1 base and J by 6 bases.

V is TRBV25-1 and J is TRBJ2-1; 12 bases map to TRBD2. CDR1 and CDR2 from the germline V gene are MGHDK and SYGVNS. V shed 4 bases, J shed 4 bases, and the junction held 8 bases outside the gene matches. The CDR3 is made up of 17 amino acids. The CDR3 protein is CASSGASGREGYNEQFF. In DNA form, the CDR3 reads TGTGCCAGCAGTGGAGCTAGCGGGAGGGAGGGATACAATGAGCAGTTCTTC.

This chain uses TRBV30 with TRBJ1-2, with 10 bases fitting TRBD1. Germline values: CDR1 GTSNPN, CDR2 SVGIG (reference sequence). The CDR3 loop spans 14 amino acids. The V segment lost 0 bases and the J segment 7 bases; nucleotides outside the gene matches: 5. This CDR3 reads CAWSVDRGRGGYTF. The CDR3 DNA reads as TGTGCCTGGAGTGTCGACAGGGGGCGAGGTGGCTACACCTTC.

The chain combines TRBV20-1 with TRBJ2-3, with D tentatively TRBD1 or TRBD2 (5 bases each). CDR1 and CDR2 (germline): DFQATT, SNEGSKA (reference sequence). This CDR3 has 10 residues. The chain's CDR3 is CSAWGDTQYF. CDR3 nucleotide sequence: TGCAGCGCCTGGGGGGATACGCAGTATTTT.

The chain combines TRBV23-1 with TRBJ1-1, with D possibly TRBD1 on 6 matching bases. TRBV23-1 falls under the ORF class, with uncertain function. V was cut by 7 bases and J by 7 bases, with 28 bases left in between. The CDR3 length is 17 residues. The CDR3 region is CASTVRTVPTTAGEAFF. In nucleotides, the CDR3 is TGCGCCAGCACCGTCCGGACAGTTCCCACGACAGCCGGTGAAGCTTTCTTT.

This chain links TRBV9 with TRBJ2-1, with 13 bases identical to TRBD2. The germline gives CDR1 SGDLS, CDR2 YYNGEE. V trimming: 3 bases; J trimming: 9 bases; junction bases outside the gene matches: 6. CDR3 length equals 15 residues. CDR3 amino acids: CASSGTGLAGSEQFF. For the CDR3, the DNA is TGTGCCAGCAGCGGCACGGGACTAGCGGGGAGTGAGCAGTTCTTC.

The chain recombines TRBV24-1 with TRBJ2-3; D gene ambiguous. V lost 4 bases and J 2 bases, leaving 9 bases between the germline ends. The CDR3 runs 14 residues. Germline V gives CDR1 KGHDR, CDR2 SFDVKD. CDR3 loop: CATSEDRATDTQYF. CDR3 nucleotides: TGTGCCACCAGTGAAGATAGGGCCACAGATACGCAGTATTTT.

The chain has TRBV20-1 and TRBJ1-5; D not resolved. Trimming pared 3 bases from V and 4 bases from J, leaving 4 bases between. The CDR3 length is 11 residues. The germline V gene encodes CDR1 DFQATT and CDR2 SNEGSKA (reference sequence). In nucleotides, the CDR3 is TGCAGTGCTAGCCTAAATCAGCCCCAGCATTTT. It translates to CSASLNQPQHF.

CDR3 sequence (DNA): TGTGCCAGCAGTCCTGGAGGCGGGACAGATACGCAGTATTTT. Amino acid sequence: CASSPGGGTDTQYF. The rearrangement uses TRBV12-3 or TRBV12-4 and TRBJ2-3; TRBD2 might be the D (5 bases). Trimming left V 5 bases short and J 3 bases short, with 12 bases between. This CDR3 spans 14 amino acids.

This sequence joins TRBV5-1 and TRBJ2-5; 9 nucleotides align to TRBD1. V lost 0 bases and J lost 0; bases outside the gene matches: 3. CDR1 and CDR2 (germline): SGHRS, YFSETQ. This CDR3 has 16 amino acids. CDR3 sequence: CASSLVGTGYQETQYF. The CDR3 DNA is TGCGCCAGCAGCTTGGTTGGGACAGGGTACCAAGAGACCCAGTACTTC.

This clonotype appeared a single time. The DNA of the CDR3 is TGTGCCAGCAGCCAGGATGGAGTATCGGGACCTTTCTTT. Its translation is CASSQDGVSGPFF. The gene calls are TRBV7-3 and TRBJ1-1; tentatively, D is TRBD1 (5 bases). CDR1 SGHTA and CDR2 FQGTGA come from the germline V gene. There are 13 residues in the CDR3. The germline V and J ends were trimmed by 5 bases and 12 bases, with 19 bases remaining between them.

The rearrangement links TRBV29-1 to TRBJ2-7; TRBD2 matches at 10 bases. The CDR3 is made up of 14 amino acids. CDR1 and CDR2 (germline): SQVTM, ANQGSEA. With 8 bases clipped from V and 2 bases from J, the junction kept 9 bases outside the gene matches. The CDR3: CSILTSGKAYEQYF. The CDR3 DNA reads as TGCAGCATACTTACTAGCGGGAAAGCCTACGAGCAGTACTTC.

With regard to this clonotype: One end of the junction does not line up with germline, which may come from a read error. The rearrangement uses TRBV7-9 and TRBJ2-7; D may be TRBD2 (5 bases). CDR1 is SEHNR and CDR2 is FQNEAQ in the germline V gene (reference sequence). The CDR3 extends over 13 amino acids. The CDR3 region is CASSSADYYQQYF. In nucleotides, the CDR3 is TGTGCCAGCAGCTCCGCCGACTACTACCAGCAGTACTTC.

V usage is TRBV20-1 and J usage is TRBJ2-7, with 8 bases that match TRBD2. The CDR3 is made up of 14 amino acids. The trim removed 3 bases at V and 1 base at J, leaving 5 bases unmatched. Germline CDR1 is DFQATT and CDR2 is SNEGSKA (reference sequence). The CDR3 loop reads CSARSGSLSYEQYF. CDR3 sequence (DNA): TGCAGTGCTAGGAGCGGGAGTTTATCCTACGAGCAGTACTTC.

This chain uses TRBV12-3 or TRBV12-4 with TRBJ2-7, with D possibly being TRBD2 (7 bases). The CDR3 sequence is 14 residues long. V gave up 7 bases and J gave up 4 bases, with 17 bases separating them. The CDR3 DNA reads TGTGCCAGCACCCGAGGAGGGGGGGGATACGAGCAGTACTTC. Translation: CASTRGGGGYEQYF.

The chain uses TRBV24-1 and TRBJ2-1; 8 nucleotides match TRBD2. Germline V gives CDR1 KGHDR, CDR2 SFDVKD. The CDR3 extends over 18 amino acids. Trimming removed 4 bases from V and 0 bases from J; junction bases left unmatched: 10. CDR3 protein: CATSDSLAGSGSYNEQFF. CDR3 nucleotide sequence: TGTGCCACCAGTGACTCTCTAGCGGGTTCCGGCTCCTACAATGAGCAGTTCTTC.

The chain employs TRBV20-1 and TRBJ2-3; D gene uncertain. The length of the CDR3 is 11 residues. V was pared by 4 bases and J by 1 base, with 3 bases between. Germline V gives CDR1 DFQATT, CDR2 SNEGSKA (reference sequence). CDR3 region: CSATGTDTQYF. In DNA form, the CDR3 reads TGCAGTGCTACTGGCACAGATACGCAGTATTTT.

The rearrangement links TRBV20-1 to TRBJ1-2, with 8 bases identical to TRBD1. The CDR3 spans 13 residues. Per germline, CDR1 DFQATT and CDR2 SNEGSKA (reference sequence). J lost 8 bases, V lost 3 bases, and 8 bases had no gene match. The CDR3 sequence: CSASPQGARGYTF. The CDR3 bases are TGCAGTGCTAGCCCCCAGGGGGCGCGAGGCTACACCTTC.

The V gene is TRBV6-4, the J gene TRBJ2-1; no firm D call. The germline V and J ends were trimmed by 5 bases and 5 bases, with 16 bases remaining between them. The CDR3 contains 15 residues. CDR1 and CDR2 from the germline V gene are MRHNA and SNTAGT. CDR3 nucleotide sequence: TGTGCCAGCAGTACCTCCCACGGCAACAACAATGAGCAGTTCTTC. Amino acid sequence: CASSTSHGNNNEQFF.

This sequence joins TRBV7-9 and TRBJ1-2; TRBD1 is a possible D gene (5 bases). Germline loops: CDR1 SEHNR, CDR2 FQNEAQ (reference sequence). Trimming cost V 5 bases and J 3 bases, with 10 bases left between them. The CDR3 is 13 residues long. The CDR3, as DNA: TGTGCCAGCAGCGGGACGGACCACTATGGCTACACCTTC. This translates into CASSGTDHYGYTF. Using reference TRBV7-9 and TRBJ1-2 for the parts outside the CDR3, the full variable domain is DTGVSQNPRHKITKRGQNVTFRCDPISEHNRLYWYRQTLGQGPEFLTYFQNEAQLEKSRLLSDRFSAERPKGSFSTLEIQRTEQGDSAMYLCASSGTDHYGYTFGSGTRLTVV.

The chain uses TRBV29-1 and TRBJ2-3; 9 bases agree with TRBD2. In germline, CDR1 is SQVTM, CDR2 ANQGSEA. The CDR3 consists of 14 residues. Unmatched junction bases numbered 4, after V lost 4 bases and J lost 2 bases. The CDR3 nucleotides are TGCAGCGTTGTGACTAGCGGATTCACAGATACGCAGTATTTT. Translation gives CSVVTSGFTDTQYF.

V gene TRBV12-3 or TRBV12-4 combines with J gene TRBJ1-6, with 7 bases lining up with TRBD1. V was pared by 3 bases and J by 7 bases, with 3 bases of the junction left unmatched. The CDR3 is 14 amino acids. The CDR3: CASSFKGGNSPLHF. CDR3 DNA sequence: TGTGCCAGCAGTTTCAAAGGGGGCAATTCACCCCTCCACTTT.

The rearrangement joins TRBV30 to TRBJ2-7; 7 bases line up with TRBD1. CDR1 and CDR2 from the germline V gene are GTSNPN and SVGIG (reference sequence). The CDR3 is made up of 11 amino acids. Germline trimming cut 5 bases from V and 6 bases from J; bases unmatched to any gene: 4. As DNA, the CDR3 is TGTGCCTGGGGACAGGTTGGCGAGCAGTACTTC. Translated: CAWGQVGEQYF.

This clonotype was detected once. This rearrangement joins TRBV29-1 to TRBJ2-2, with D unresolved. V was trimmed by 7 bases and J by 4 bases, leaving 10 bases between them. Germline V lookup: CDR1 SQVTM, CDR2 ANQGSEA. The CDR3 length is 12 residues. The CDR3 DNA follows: TGCAGCGCCCGTAGAGGCACCGGGGAGCTGTTTTTT. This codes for CSARRGTGELFF.